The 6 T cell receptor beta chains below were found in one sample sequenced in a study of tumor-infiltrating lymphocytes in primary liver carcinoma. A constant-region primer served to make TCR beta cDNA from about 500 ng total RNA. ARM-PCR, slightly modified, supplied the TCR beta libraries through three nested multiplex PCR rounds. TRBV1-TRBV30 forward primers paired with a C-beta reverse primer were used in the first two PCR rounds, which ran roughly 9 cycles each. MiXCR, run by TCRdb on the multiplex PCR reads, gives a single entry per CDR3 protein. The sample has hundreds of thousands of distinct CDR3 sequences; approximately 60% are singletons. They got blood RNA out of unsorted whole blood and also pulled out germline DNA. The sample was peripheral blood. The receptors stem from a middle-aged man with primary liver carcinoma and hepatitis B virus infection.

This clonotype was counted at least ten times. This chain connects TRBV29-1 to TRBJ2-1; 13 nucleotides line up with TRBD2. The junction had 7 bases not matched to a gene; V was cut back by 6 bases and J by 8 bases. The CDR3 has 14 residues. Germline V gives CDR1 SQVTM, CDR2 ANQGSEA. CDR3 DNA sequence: TGCAGCGTCCGGACTAGCGGGAGTGGCCATGAGCAGTTCTTC. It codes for CSVRTSGSGHEQFF.

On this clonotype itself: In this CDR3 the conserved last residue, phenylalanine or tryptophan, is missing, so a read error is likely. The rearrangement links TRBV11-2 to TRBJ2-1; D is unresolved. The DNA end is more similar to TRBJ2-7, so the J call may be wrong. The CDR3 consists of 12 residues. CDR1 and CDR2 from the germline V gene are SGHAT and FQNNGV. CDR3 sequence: CASSLGSIEQYL. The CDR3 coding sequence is TGTGCCAGCAGCTTAGGCTCCATTGAGCAGTACCTC.

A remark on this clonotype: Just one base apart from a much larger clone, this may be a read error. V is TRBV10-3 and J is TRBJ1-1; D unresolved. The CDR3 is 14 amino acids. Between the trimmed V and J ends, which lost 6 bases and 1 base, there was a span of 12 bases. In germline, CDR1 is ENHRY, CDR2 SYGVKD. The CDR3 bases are TGTGCCATCAGGGACGCGCCCACGAACACTGAAGCTTTCTTT. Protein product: CAIRDAPTNTEAFF.

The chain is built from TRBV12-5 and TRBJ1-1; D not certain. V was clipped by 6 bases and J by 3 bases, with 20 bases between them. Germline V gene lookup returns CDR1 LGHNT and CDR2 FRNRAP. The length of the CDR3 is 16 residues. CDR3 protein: CASGRNSWRMDTEAFF. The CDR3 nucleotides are TGTGCTAGTGGCCGAAACAGCTGGCGGATGGACACTGAAGCTTTCTTT.

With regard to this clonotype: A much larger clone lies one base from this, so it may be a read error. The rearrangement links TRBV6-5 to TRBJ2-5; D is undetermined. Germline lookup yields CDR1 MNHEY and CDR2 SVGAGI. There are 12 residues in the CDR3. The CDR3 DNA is TGTGCCAACAGTCCCGACTGGGAGACCCAGTACTTC. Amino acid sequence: CANSPDWETQYF.

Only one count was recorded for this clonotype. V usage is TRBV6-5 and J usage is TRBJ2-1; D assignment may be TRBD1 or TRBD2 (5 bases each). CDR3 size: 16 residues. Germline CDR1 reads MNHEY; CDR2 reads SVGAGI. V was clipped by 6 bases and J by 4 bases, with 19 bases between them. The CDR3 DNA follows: TGTGCCAGCAGCCCAGACCTGGGGACCGGATACAATGAGCAGTTCTTC. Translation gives CASSPDLGTGYNEQFF.